The T cell receptor (beta chain) under discussion was sequenced for a study of blood T cell repertoires in COVID-19. In the study overall: There were acute and convalescent COVID-19 samples, and they came from the United States, Italy and Spain.

From germline, CDR1 is LGHDT and CDR2 YNNKEL (reference sequence). The CDR3 is 13 residues long. V shed 0 bases and J shed 5 bases, with 6 bases lying between them. This clone was found once. TCRdb's table, derived via immunoSEQ multiplex PCR, lists solely in-frame clones and lacks some. The data hold over 200,000 clones, with approximately 82% observed a single time. Sequencing input: peripheral blood. The receptor's source is a man of 80 years or more with acute or convalescent COVID-19. The chain joins TRBV3-1 (or the pseudogene TRBV3-2) to TRBJ2-3; perhaps TRBD1 as D (5 bases). The CDR3 sequence: CASSQDRGDTQYF. The CDR3 nucleotides are TGTGCCAGCAGCCAAGATAGGGGAGATACGCAGTATTTT.